What follows are 28 T cell receptor beta chains derived from one specimen sequenced in a study of tissue T cells after allogeneic stem cell transplantation. Libraries were prepared by immunoSEQ multiplex PCR; TCRdb keeps only in-frame clonotypes and omits some of them. The table shows 7,500 or so clones, with approximately 55% occurring only once. Time point noted: mouse harvest day 7 after allogeneic transplant. Each mouse received 10^7 T-cell-depleted marrow cells plus 10^6 splenic CD5+ T cells by tail vein. Sequenced: lymph node tissue. The source of these receptors is a female BALB/c mouse given C57BL/6 T cells with graft-versus-host disease after an allogeneic hematopoietic cell transplant.

About this clone: Mouse gene names and germline throughout. The read ends 1 residue shy of where the CDR3 ends; the end is completed using the germline J gene. The rearrangement links TRBV24 to TRBJ2-5; 7 bases agree with TRBD1. Trimming took 5 bases from V and 1 from J; bases not matched to a gene: 6. The CDR3 has 15 amino acids. Germline loops: CDR1 KGHTA, CDR2 FRNEEI. The CDR3 spells CASSIQGRDQDTQYF. CDR3 DNA (partial): TGTGCCAGCAGTATACAGGGGAGGGACCAAGACACCCAGTAC.

Regarding this clone: Genes here carry mouse names. Read sequence stops 1 residue before the CDR3 end, and the germline J gene provides the missing end. The chain combines TRBV5 with TRBJ2-1; maybe TRBD1 (6 bases). Trimming cost V 4 bases and J 1 base, with 11 bases left between them. From germline, CDR1 is LGHNA and CDR2 YNLKQL (reference sequence). The CDR3 has 15 residues. The CDR3 here is CASSLEGQNYAEQFF. The covered CDR3 bases are TGTGCCAGCAGCCTGGAGGGACAAAACTATGCTGAGCAGTTC.

This clone turned up a few times. Gene labels here are mouse ones. The CDR3 extends 1 residue past the end of the read, so its final part is completed from the germline J gene. This chain uses TRBV13-1 with TRBJ1-6; D is possibly TRBD1 (6 bases). TRBJ1-6 is an open reading frame, and its role is uncertain. Trimming pared 0 bases from V and 8 bases from J, leaving 9 bases between. The CDR3 covers 14 residues. Germline V gene sequence: CDR1 NSHNY, CDR2 SYGAGN. The covered CDR3 bases are TGTGCCAGCAGTGATGAACAGGGTTATTCGCCCCTCTAC. Translated, it gives CASSDEQGYSPLY. The whole CDR3 sequence reads CASSDEQGYSPLYF.

As for this clone: At one of its ends the junction is not consistent with the germline gene, which may arise from a read error. Gene names and germline match the mouse. The read finishes 1 residue shy of the CDR3 end, and the germline J gene is used to complete it. This sample includes further DNA sequences coding for the same CDR3. This rearrangement joins TRBV26 to TRBJ2-1, with D perhaps matching TRBD2 (6 bases). CDR3 length: 15 amino acids. Per germline, CDR1 KGHPV and CDR2 FQNQEV (reference sequence). Partial CDR3 DNA: TGTGCCAGTAGTCTGCGTGGGGGTAACTATGCTGAGCAGTTC. This translates into CASSLRGGNYAEQF. In full, the CDR3 reads CASSLRGGNYAEQFF.

A word on this clone: Gene names follow the mouse nomenclature. The observed sequence ends 1 residue before the CDR3 terminus, with the missing tail filled in from the germline J gene. The rearrangement uses TRBV15 and TRBJ2-4; 8 bases are a match to TRBD1. Germline V gene sequence: CDR1 SGHND, CDR2 FRSKSL. This CDR3 region has 13 residues. Losses at the gene ends were 6 bases for V and 1 base for J; bases not matched to a gene: 0. The CDR3 reads CASRDRGQNTLYF. CDR3 DNA, as far as it was read: TGTGCCAGCAGGGACAGGGGTCAAAACACCTTGTAC.

On this clone itself: The genes are named according to mouse. Other nucleotide sequences in the sample specify the same CDR3. The CDR3 DNA, read in part, is TGCACCTGCAGTGGCCGGGACAGAAACACAGAAGTCTTC. Its protein product is CTCSGRDRNTEVF. The CDR3 in full is CTCSGRDRNTEVFF. V and J are TRBV1 and TRBJ1-1; TRBD1 agrees at 7 bases. Coverage ceases 1 residue before the CDR3 finishes, and the germline J gene fills in the end. V lost 4 bases to trimming and J lost 1 base; unmatched junction nucleotides: 3. CDR1 and CDR2 (germline): NSQYPW, LRSPGD (reference sequence). The CDR3 length is 14 residues. Full variable domain (missing parts from reference TRBV1 and TRBJ1-1): VTLLEQNPRWRLVPRGQAVNLRCILKNSQYPWMSWYQQDLQKQLQWLFTLRSPGDKEVKSLPGADYLATRVTDTELRLQVANMSQGRTLYCTCSGRDRNTEVFFGKGTRLTVV.

As concerns this clone: Gene names are mouse gene names. Coverage ceases 1 residue before the CDR3 finishes, and the germline J gene fills in the end. The chain employs TRBV19 and TRBJ2-1; 11 bases match TRBD2. This CDR3 has 15 amino acids. CDR1 is FNHDT and CDR2 is SITEND in the germline V gene (reference sequence). V was pared by 4 bases and J by 2 bases, with 2 bases of the junction left unmatched. CDR3 amino acids: CASSPGLGDYAEQFF. Partial CDR3 DNA: TGTGCCAGCAGTCCGGGACTGGGGGACTATGCTGAGCAGTTC.

This clone was observed a handful of times. Mouse gene names and germline throughout. Read coverage stops 1 residue before the CDR3 terminus; the germline J gene supplies the remainder. V usage is TRBV13-3 and J usage is TRBJ2-3; TRBD2 matches 11 bases. In germline, CDR1 is NNHDY, CDR2 SYVADS. This CDR3 spans 16 amino acids. V was clipped by 0 bases and J by 8 bases; unmatched bases: 8. The CDR3 loop is CASSDAYWGGAVTLYF. The DNA read from the CDR3 is TGTGCCAGCAGTGATGCCTACTGGGGGGGCGCGGTAACGCTGTAT.

This clone was observed a few times. Gene names refer to mouse genes. The read ends 1 residue before the CDR3 terminus; that terminus is restored from the germline J gene. The rearrangement joins TRBV3 to TRBJ2-1; 10 bases are shared with TRBD2. Germline lookup yields CDR1 SNHLY and CDR2 FYNGKV (reference sequence). The CDR3 contains 14 residues. V gave up 3 bases and J gave up 6 bases; unmatched junction bases: 2. The CDR3 loop reads CASSFDWGVAEQFF. The sequenced part of the CDR3 DNA is TGTGCCAGCAGCTTCGACTGGGGGGTTGCTGAGCAGTTC.

A remark on this clone: Gene names follow the mouse nomenclature. Read coverage stops 1 residue before the CDR3 terminus; the germline J gene supplies the remainder. In the same sample, other DNA sequences code for this CDR3. This rearrangement joins TRBV26 to TRBJ2-5, with D possibly matching TRBD1 (5 bases). Germline values: CDR1 KGHPV, CDR2 FQNQEV (reference sequence). The germline V and J ends were trimmed by 4 bases and 0 bases, with 8 bases remaining between them. The CDR3 contains 14 residues. CDR3 bases read: TGTGCCAGCAGTCCGACAGTTAACCAAGACACCCAGTAC. Translated: CASSPTVNQDTQY. The complete CDR3 protein is CASSPTVNQDTQYF.

About this clone: Gene names and germline match the mouse. The observed sequence ends 1 residue before the CDR3 terminus, with the missing tail filled in from the germline J gene. The V and J genes are TRBV16 and TRBJ1-1, with D unclear. CDR3 length: 13 amino acids. V gave up 1 base and J gave up 5 bases, with 8 bases separating them. Germline CDR1 is SGHSA and CDR2 is FRNQAP. The CDR3 sequence: CASSLVGRTEVFF. The CDR3 DNA, read in part, is TGTGCAAGCAGCTTAGTGGGGAGAACAGAAGTCTTC.

In its sample, this clone was seen a few times. Gene names refer to mouse genes. The CDR3 extends 1 residue past the end of the read, so its final part is completed from the germline J gene. The chain recombines TRBV12-1 with TRBJ1-6; no reliable D call. TRBJ1-6 is identified as an open reading frame with a role that is uncertain. V lost 3 bases and J lost 4, with 6 bases in between. The CDR3 runs to 13 residues. CDR1 is SGHSN, CDR2 HYEKVE, per germline. CDR3 region: CASSAIYNSPLYF. The part of the CDR3 DNA that was read is TGTGCCAGCTCTGCCATATATAATTCGCCCCTCTAC.

Concerning this clone: Mouse names are used for the genes. The read comes to an end 1 residue before the CDR3 does, leaving the germline J gene to fill in the end. The V and J genes are TRBV26 and TRBJ2-5; D not certain. Trimming removed 2 bases from V and 1 base from J, with 4 bases in between. Germline V lookup: CDR1 KGHPV, CDR2 FQNQEV (reference sequence). The CDR3 spans 13 residues. The covered CDR3 bases are TGTGCCAGCAGTCTGATGGACCAAGACACCCAGTAC. Its translation is CASSLMDQDTQY. Given in full, the CDR3 is CASSLMDQDTQYF.

Concerning this clone: The gene symbols are mouse symbols. The read ends 1 residue before the CDR3 terminus; that terminus is restored from the germline J gene. The V gene is TRBV26, the J gene TRBJ1-3; a weak D match, TRBD1 (6 bases). V was cut by 2 bases and J by 3 bases, with 14 bases left in between. The CDR3 consists of 16 residues. Germline V lookup: CDR1 KGHPV, CDR2 FQNQEV (reference sequence). The CDR3 bases that were read are TGTGCCAGCAGTCTGGATCCCAGGGGATTTGGAAATACGCTCTAT. This codes for CASSLDPRGFGNTLY. The CDR3 in full is CASSLDPRGFGNTLYF.

Concerning this clone itself: Gene names and germline match the mouse. The missing CDR3 end, 1 residue past where the read stops, is filled in from the germline J gene. This rearrangement joins TRBV16 to TRBJ2-5; 10 positions agree with TRBD1. Germline V gene lookup returns CDR1 SGHSA and CDR2 FRNQAP. After removal of 5 bases from V and 5 bases from J, the junction contained 4 bases not matched to a gene. The CDR3 has 14 amino acids. CDR3 bases read: TGTGCAAGCAGCCTCCGGGACAGGGGAGACACCCAGTAC. Amino acids: CASSLRDRGDTQY. The whole CDR3 sequence reads CASSLRDRGDTQYF.

As to this clone: Genes and germline are mouse. The part of the CDR3 DNA that was read is TGTGCCAGCAGGACGACCGGGGCCTTTTCCAACGAAAGATTATTT. The encoded protein is CASRTTGAFSNERLF. The whole CDR3 protein reads CASRTTGAFSNERLFF. The V and J genes are TRBV13-3 and TRBJ1-4; tentative D call: TRBD1 (5 bases). The read ends 1 residue early relative to the CDR3; the germline J gene fills the gap. Trimming took off 5 bases at V and 0 bases at J, with 14 bases between the two ends. The CDR3 spans 16 residues. Germline V lookup: CDR1 NNHDY, CDR2 SYVADS. The variable domain in full, with the rest retrieved from reference TRBV13-3 and TRBJ1-4, is EAAVTQSPRSKVAVTGGKVTLSCHQTNNHDYMYWYRQDTGHGLRLIHYSYVADSTEKGDIPDGYKASRPSQENFSLILELASLSQTAVYFCASRTTGAFSNERLFFGHGTKLSVL.

Turning to this clone: Genes and germline come from the mouse. The CDR3 goes on 1 residue after the read ends, and that part is filled in from the germline J gene. The chain combines TRBV5 with TRBJ2-5; D is unresolved. Trimming removed 0 bases from V and 6 bases from J, with 4 bases in between. The CDR3 consists of 12 residues. From germline, CDR1 is LGHNA and CDR2 YNLKQL (reference sequence). The CDR3: CASSQDKDTQYF. Incomplete CDR3 DNA: TGTGCCAGCAGCCAAGATAAGGACACCCAGTAC.

Comments on this clone: The listed genes are named as in mouse. Coverage ceases 1 residue before the CDR3 finishes, and the germline J gene fills in the end. The J gene is TRBJ2-5, the V gene TRBV26; 8 positions match TRBD1. The CDR3 sequence is 16 residues long. V lost 4 bases to trimming and J lost 1 base; unmatched junction nucleotides: 7. Germline assignment: CDR1 KGHPV and CDR2 FQNQEV (reference sequence). CDR3 bases read: TGTGCCAGCAGTCCCGGACAGGGAAGGGACCAAGACACCCAGTAC. It translates to CASSPGQGRDQDTQY. The CDR3, in full, reads CASSPGQGRDQDTQYF.

On this clone itself: Mouse gene names and germline throughout. The read halts 1 residue ahead of the CDR3 end, with the missing end drawn from the germline J gene. This chain uses TRBV16 with TRBJ2-1; the match to TRBD2 covers 9 bases. V dropped 0 bases and J dropped 5; count of bases not matched to a gene: 2. This CDR3 spans 15 amino acids. The germline V gene has CDR1 SGHSA and CDR2 FRNQAP. The part of the CDR3 DNA that was read is TGTGCAAGCAGCTTAGAGCACTGGGGGGATGCTGAGCAGTTC. Residues: CASSLEHWGDAEQF. The full CDR3 sequence reads CASSLEHWGDAEQFF. Based on the CDR3 plus reference TRBV16 and TRBJ2-1, the full variable domain is NAGVIQTPRHKVTGKGQEATLWCEPISGHSAVFWYRQTIVQGLEFLTYFRNQAPIDDSGMPKERFSAQMPNQSHSTLKIQSTQPQDSAVYLCASSLEHWGDAEQFFGPGTRLTVL.

A remark on this clone: Genes here carry mouse names. The read comes to an end 1 residue before the CDR3 does, leaving the germline J gene to fill in the end. The gene calls are TRBV19 and TRBJ2-3; TRBD2 aligns across 8 bases. V dropped 7 bases and J dropped 1; count of bases not matched to a gene: 8. CDR1 is FNHDT and CDR2 is SITEND in the germline V gene (reference sequence). The CDR3 is 15 residues long. CDR3 loop: CASPRGGARAETLYF. The sequenced part of the CDR3 DNA is TGTGCCAGCCCCCGGGGGGGGGCGCGTGCAGAAACGCTGTAT. Combining the CDR3 with reference TRBV19 and TRBJ2-3 gives the whole variable domain GGIITQTPKFLIGQEGQKLTLKCQQNFNHDTMYWYRQDSGKGLRLIYYSITENDLQKGDLSEGYDASREKKSSFSLTVTSAQKNEMAVFLCASPRGGARAETLYFGSGTRLTVL.

On this clone: Germline and genes: mouse. The read falls 1 residue short of the CDR3 end, and the missing part is taken from the germline J gene. The chain combines TRBV31 with TRBJ1-1; no firm D call. Deletions cut 0 bases from V and 4 bases from J, with 9 bases between. Germline V gene lookup returns CDR1 GKSSPN and CDR2 SITVG. The CDR3 has 13 residues. CDR3 bases read: TGTGCCTGGAGTCTAAAGGGTGGCACAGAAGTCTTC. Translated, it gives CAWSLKGGTEVF. Given in full, the CDR3 is CAWSLKGGTEVFF.

Regarding this clone: The gene names given are mouse names. Read data end 1 residue before the CDR3 end; the end is taken from the germline J gene. The chain has TRBV17 and TRBJ1-1, with 7 positions matching TRBD1. Germline V gene lookup returns CDR1 MNHDT and CDR2 YYDKIL. The CDR3 has 14 amino acids. Trimming cost V 3 bases and J 4 bases; bases outside gene matches: 5. The CDR3 loop reads CASSSNRGGTEVFF. Partial CDR3 DNA: TGTGCTAGCAGTAGCAACAGGGGAGGCACAGAAGTCTTC.

Of note for this clone: Gene names and germline refer to mouse. The read falls 1 residue short of the CDR3 end, and the missing part is taken from the germline J gene. V gene TRBV3 combines with J gene TRBJ1-1; D is possibly TRBD1 (5 bases). Deletions cut 2 bases from V and 3 bases from J, with 10 bases between. CDR3 length: 14 residues. From germline, CDR1 is SNHLY and CDR2 FYNGKV (reference sequence). The CDR3 spells CASSLRQGDTEVFF. The CDR3 DNA, read in part, is TGTGCCAGCAGCTTACGGCAGGGAGACACAGAAGTCTTC.

Notes on this clone: Gene names and germline match the mouse. The CDR3 is cut off 1 residue early in the read; its end comes from the germline J gene. The chain uses TRBV23 and TRBJ1-4; TRBD1, the D gene given by the table, was not confirmed from the DNA. The CDR3 length is 16 residues. Germline CDR1 is KGHTA and CDR2 is FQNQQP. CDR3 loop: CSSSQSRTGPNERLFF. The part of the CDR3 DNA that was read is TGCTCCAGCAGTCAATCGAGGACAGGGCCCAACGAAAGATTATTT.

With respect to this clone: Mouse germline and gene names are used. The CDR3 end falls 1 residue outside the read, so it is completed with the germline J gene. The chain has TRBV26 and TRBJ1-1; D ambiguous. Trimming shortened V by 6 bases and J by 0 bases, and 8 bases separated the two germline ends. From germline, CDR1 is KGHPV and CDR2 FQNQEV (reference sequence). The CDR3 covers 13 residues. CDR3 DNA, as far as it was read: TGTGCCAGCAGCCCTACACCAAACACAGAAGTCTTC. As protein: CASSPTPNTEVF. The full CDR3 sequence reads CASSPTPNTEVFF.

This clone is categorized as medium-sized (0.01 to 0.1%). Mouse gene names and germline throughout. Read coverage stops 1 residue before the CDR3 terminus; the germline J gene supplies the remainder. V is TRBV12-1 and J is TRBJ2-7; 8 bases are shared with TRBD2. This CDR3 region has 14 residues. V lost 0 bases and J lost 3; bases outside the gene matches: 3. Germline values: CDR1 SGHSN, CDR2 HYEKVE. Here the CDR3 reads CASSLVGGVYEQYF. CDR3 DNA (partial): TGTGCCAGCTCTCTCGTGGGGGGGGTCTATGAACAGTAC. Combining the CDR3 with reference TRBV12-1 and TRBJ2-7 gives the whole variable domain DSGVVQSPRHIIKEKGGRSVLTCIPISGHSNVVWYQQTLGKELKFLIQHYEKVERDKGFLPSRFSVQQFDDYHSEMNMSALELEDSAMYFCASSLVGGVYEQYFGPGTRLTVL.

This clone came up a few times. The genes and germline here are from mouse. The read comes to an end 1 residue before the CDR3 does, leaving the germline J gene to fill in the end. The V call is TRBV13-1, the J call TRBJ2-7, with 10 bases fitting TRBD2. The CDR3 consists of 13 residues. Germline values: CDR1 NSHNY, CDR2 SYGAGN. V shed 3 bases and J 6 bases; nucleotides not matched to a gene: 3. CDR3 amino acids: CASSGLGGLEQYF. The sequenced part of the CDR3 DNA is TGTGCCAGCAGTGGGCTGGGGGGGCTTGAACAGTAC.

Points on this clone: Gene names are the mouse ones. The read falls 1 residue short of the CDR3 end, and the missing part is taken from the germline J gene. V gene TRBV26 combines with J gene TRBJ1-1; no definite D call. V shed 3 bases and J shed 1 base, with 9 bases lying between them. The germline V gene encodes CDR1 KGHPV and CDR2 FQNQEV (reference sequence). This CDR3 is built from 14 residues. The sequenced CDR3 bases are TGTGCCAGCAGTCTCCCGGCAGGGAACACAGAAGTCTTC. As protein: CASSLPAGNTEVF. The full CDR3 reads CASSLPAGNTEVFF.